The 10 T cell receptor beta chains listed next were all sequenced from one sample in a study of T cell responses to AZD1222 COVID-19 vaccine (dated by TCRdb to the early 2020s). The label giving this sample's time point can be read as: about 28 days (+/-7) after the second vaccine dose. Libraries were prepared through the immunoSEQ multiplex PCR assay. What TCRdb holds here is the immuneACCESS table cut down to in-frame rearrangements. Part of the clones is not present; checked against another copy, under half of the missing clones reflect an unresolved V gene, and the others are unexplained. Present in this sample are some 130,000 clones, approximately 90% of which were seen just once. Of the sample, around 0.99% is held by the ten largest clones. Specimen: peripheral blood, collected 28 days after the second AZD1222 dose. The receptors here all came from an adult who received the AZD1222 COVID-19 vaccine.

This clone came up once. The V call is TRBV7-3, the J call TRBJ2-1, with a possible D match to TRBD1 (5 bases). This CDR3 spans 13 amino acids. CDR1 and CDR2 from the germline V gene are SGHTA and FQGTGA. Trimming left V 3 bases short and J 5 bases short, with 8 bases between. Here the CDR3 DNA reads TGTGCCAGCAGCTTTCAGGGCGACAATGAGCAGTTCTTC. It is translated as CASSFQGDNEQFF.

The chain recombines TRBV25-1 with TRBJ2-7, with D perhaps matching TRBD1 or TRBD2 (5 bases each). CDR3 size: 14 residues. The V gene's germline CDR1 is MGHDK and CDR2 SYGVNS. Trimming took off 6 bases at V and 1 base at J, with 13 bases between the two ends. CDR3 nucleotide sequence: TGTGCCAGCAGAGCCGGGACGGGATCCTACGAGCAGTACTTC. It encodes CASRAGTGSYEQYF.

This chain joins TRBV12-3 or TRBV12-4 and TRBJ1-1, with D perhaps TRBD1 (5 bases). V was shortened by 7 bases and J by 1 base, with 10 bases between the two germline ends. The CDR3 spans 13 residues. The CDR3 is CASISDTNTEAFF. In DNA form, the CDR3 reads TGTGCCAGCATTTCGGACACGAACACTGAAGCTTTCTTT.

J is TRBJ1-4 and V is TRBV27; 8 nucleotides agree with TRBD1. Per the germline V gene, CDR1 is MNHEY and CDR2 is SMNVEV (reference sequence). The length of the CDR3 is 14 residues. J lost 6 bases, V lost 5 bases, and 5 bases had no gene match. CDR3 sequence: CASSSQGADEKLFF. As DNA, the CDR3 is TGTGCCAGCAGTAGCCAGGGGGCTGATGAAAAACTGTTTTTT.

This clone has a single count. DNA of the CDR3: TGTGCCAGCAGTGAATCTGGGGCCAACGTCCTGACTTTC. Encoded protein: CASSESGANVLTF. The V and J genes are TRBV6-4 and TRBJ2-6; D call uncertain. CDR3 length equals 13 residues. Germline CDR1 MRHNA, CDR2 SNTAGT. Trimming took 3 bases from V and 1 from J, leaving 1 base between them.

This chain uses TRBV7-8 with TRBJ2-1, with D perhaps assigned TRBD1 or TRBD2 (6 bases each). This CDR3 contains 13 residues. Germline loops: CDR1 SGHVS, CDR2 FQNEAQ. Trimming took off 5 bases at V and 8 bases at J, with 13 bases between the two ends. The chain's CDR3 is CASSRGGWDEQFF. The CDR3 coding sequence is TGTGCCAGCAGCCGAGGGGGGTGGGATGAGCAGTTCTTC.

CDR3: CASRNRLAGVNEQYF. DNA for the CDR3: TGTGCCAGCAGGAACAGACTAGCGGGAGTAAATGAGCAGTACTTC. The chain carries TRBV6-6 and TRBJ2-7; TRBD2 matches at 12 bases. V was clipped by 6 bases and J by 7 bases; unmatched bases: 10. Germline V gene data show CDR1 as MNHNY and CDR2 as SVGAGI (reference sequence). The CDR3 totals 15 residues.

The chain is built from TRBV7-9 and TRBJ1-2; D remains unclear. V was pared by 0 bases and J by 2 bases, with 4 bases between. The CDR3 contains 13 residues. CDR1 is SEHNR, CDR2 FQNEAQ, per germline (reference sequence). The CDR3 DNA reads TGTGCCAGCAGCTTAGCCAGCAACTATGGCTACACCTTC. Its translation is CASSLASNYGYTF.

The chain uses TRBV18 and TRBJ2-3, with D possibly TRBD1 on 6 matching bases. V was shortened by 1 base and J by 1 base, with 12 bases between the two germline ends. The CDR3 covers 16 residues. The V gene's germline CDR1 is KGHSH and CDR2 LQKENI. CDR3 sequence reads: CASSPLTGSRTDTQYF. The CDR3 DNA reads as TGTGCCAGCTCACCACTGACAGGAAGCCGCACAGATACGCAGTATTTT.

This sequence joins TRBV4-1 and TRBJ2-1, with 12 bases identical to TRBD1. J was trimmed by 8 bases and V by 4 bases; bases with no gene match: 9. The CDR3 totals 16 residues. CDR1 MGHRA and CDR2 YSYEKL come from the germline V gene. In DNA, the CDR3 is TGCGCCAGCAGCCTCAGACGGGACAGGGGGCATGATGAGCAGTTCTTC. Protein sequence: CASSLRRDRGHDEQFF.